There are many counts of the clone carrying this T cell receptor (beta chain). The entry originates in a study of spatial heterogeneity in lung cancer. The V end lost 4 bases, the J end lost 3 bases, and 8 bases lay between the germline ends. The CDR3 runs to 13 residues. Germline CDR1 is SGHRS and CDR2 is YFSETQ. Described time point: blood at routine non-recurrence follow-up after resection. Material for sequencing was whole RNA from tumor, nontumor lung or frozen PBMC, left unsorted. TCRdb called the 5' RACE reads again in MiXCR, with one record for every CDR3 protein. The table records approximately 56,000 distinct CDR3 sequences, 7.4% of them present only once.

Sequenced material: PBMCs, taken at follow-up. The chain is built from TRBV5-1 and TRBJ1-5, with D unresolved. The receptor's source is a female donor with early-stage non-small cell lung cancer. The CDR3: CASSTDNNQPQHF. In nucleotides, the CDR3 is TGCGCCAGCAGCACCGACAACAATCAGCCCCAGCATTTT.